A selection of T cell receptor beta chains follows, all from one sample in a study of cytomegalovirus exposure and HLA in healthy donors. The data were produced by immunoSEQ multiplex PCR, yet TCRdb's version contains in-frame clones alone and is incomplete. The data hold 120,000 or so clones, with 74% observed a single time. The sequencing input was PBMCs. Receptors were obtained from a man aged 40-49 years in good health and CMV-seropositive. Each CDR3 is given with its conserved first and last residue. A D gene is named only where the DNA matches it firmly.

15 | NA | TRBJ2-2 | TRBV7-2 | CASSLARRVAGELFF
13 | NA | TRBJ1-5 | TRBV25-1 | CASGPGGGGRQHF
14 | NA | TRBJ2-7 | TRBV5-1 | CASSLDHSSYEQYF
15 | NA | TRBJ1-5 | TRBV7-8 | CASSLRGDPNQPQHF
13 | NA | TRBJ1-5 | TRBV7-9 | CASSLYGNQPQHF
15 | NA | TRBJ1-5 | TRBV25-1 | CASSAGGVGNQPQHF
18 | NA | TRBJ2-6 | TRBV4-3 | CASSQESGVRSGANVLTF
15 | NA | TRBJ1-2 | TRBV6-5 | CASSVGRPALYGYTF
15 | TRBD2 | TRBJ2-3 | TRBV19 | CAAGVSGGSTDTQYF
16 | TRBD2 | TRBJ2-7 | TRBV4-3 | CASSQDSGTSTYEQYF
20 | TRBD2 | TRBJ2-7 | TRBV27 | CASSLNGPGTSGLIAYEQYF
15 | NA | TRBJ2-2 | TRBV5-6 | CASNVPGLDTGELFF
13 | NA | TRBJ1-2 | TRBV27 | CASSPRGRAGYTF
14 | TRBD1 | TRBJ2-7 | TRBV9 | CASSVGTGAYEQYF
13 | TRBD1 | TRBJ1-2 | TRBV30 | CAWSVKGAGGYTF
11 | NA | TRBJ2-1 | TRBV2 | CASSARGEQFF
13 | TRBD2 | TRBJ2-2 | TRBV7-8 | CASSWLADGELFF
14 | TRBD2 | TRBJ2-7 | TRBV13 | CASSLGGGDYEQYF
14 | NA | TRBJ1-1 | TRBV27 | CASTLRWGDTEAFF
12 | TRBD1 | TRBJ1-4 | TRBV30 | CVGGRGAEKLFF
14 | TRBD2 | TRBJ2-7 | TRBV5-4 | CASSLAGGRYEQYF
15 | TRBD1 | TRBJ2-7 | TRBV5-1 | CASSPRQGKSYEQYF
12 | NA | TRBJ2-7 | TRBV7-2 | CASTQRPYEQYF
15 | TRBD1 | TRBJ1-1 | TRBV30 | CAWRKKGQGSAEAFF
14 | NA | TRBJ2-5 | TRBV19 | CASSIGQNKETQYF
14 | TRBD2 | TRBJ2-7 | TRBV13 | CASSLASGNYEQYF
15 | NA | TRBJ1-5 | TRBV6-5 | CASSPRTLSNQPQHF
16 | TRBD1 | TRBJ1-6 | TRBV5-1 | CASSFAGTETNSPLHF
13 | NA | TRBJ1-5 | TRBV27 | CASSFRQAGPQHF
15 | NA | TRBJ2-5 | TRBV6-5 | CASSYTAGRQETQYF
16 | TRBD2 | TRBJ2-2 | TRBV11-3 | CASSARTSGSVGELFF
15 | TRBD1 | TRBJ1-1 | TRBV7-9 | CASSTPGQGGNEAFF
16 | NA | TRBJ1-4 | TRBV13 | CASSYSQRAANEKLFF
15 | TRBD2 | TRBJ2-2 | TRBV11-1 | CASRGTSGDTGELFF
16 | NA | TRBJ2-3 | TRBV7-7 | CASSPSGGGPLNTQYF
15 | TRBD1 | TRBJ2-2 | TRBV19 | CASSPKQGDTGELFF
15 | NA | TRBJ1-3 | TRBV11-2 | CASSLGQRGGNTIYF
15 | TRBD2 | TRBJ2-5 | TRBV6-4 | CASSDRGGTQETQYF
15 | TRBD1 | TRBJ1-2 | TRBV5-1 | CASSLGNRGVYGYTF
17 | TRBD1 | TRBJ1-2 | TRBV30 | CAWTRKGQGAANYGYTF
18 | TRBD2 | TRBJ2-1 | TRBV4-3 | CASSQAGLAGGPYNEQFF
16 | TRBD1 | TRBJ1-4 | TRBV5-1 | CASSLAGRQGGEKLFF
15 | TRBD2 | TRBJ2-1 | TRBV10-3 | CAISGELAGVNEQFF
17 | TRBD1 | TRBJ2-7 | TRBV13 | CASSLASGARGTYEQYF
15 | NA | TRBJ1-4 | TRBV29-1 | CSASSPSEGNEKLFF
16 | NA | TRBJ1-3 | TRBV9 | CASSVSGGTSGNTIYF
12 | TRBD2 | TRBJ2-4 | TRBV28 | CASSSTSAVQYF
14 | NA | TRBJ2-1 | TRBV5-1 | CASSLRVSYNEQFF
15 | TRBD1 | TRBJ1-1 | TRBV10-2 | CASNQPGQGNTEAFF
18 | NA | TRBJ1-3 | TRBV13 | CASSLLPLTHFSGNTIYF
15 | TRBD2 | TRBJ2-1 | TRBV4-1 | CASSGRDGVGNEQFF
12 | TRBD2 | TRBJ2-1 | TRBV7-2 | CASSSRGSGRFF
15 | NA | TRBJ1-4 | TRBV28 | CASSFIGGKNEKLFF
14 | TRBD1 | TRBJ1-4 | TRBV27 | CASSLRGANEKLFF
13 | TRBD1 | TRBJ1-3 | TRBV30 | CAWIGQGRNTIYF
15 | TRBD1 | TRBJ2-1 | TRBV10-3 | CAISPGQGTTIEQFF
13 | NA | TRBJ1-5 | TRBV19 | CASSMTNNQPQHF